The present T cell receptor (beta chain) was sequenced within a study of blood T cell repertoires in COVID-19. Across the whole study: Spain, Italy and the United States supplied samples that represented acute and convalescent COVID-19. T cells, B-cell-depleted T cells, or PBMCs supplied cDNA or gDNA.

Some clones are missing from TCRdb's copy, which holds only in-frame ones; the method was immunoSEQ multiplex PCR. The table lists about 200,000 clones, 84% of them singletons. V lost 6 bases and J lost 3; bases outside the gene matches: 7. The CDR3 has 14 residues. Germline V gives CDR1 SNHLY, CDR2 FYNNEI. The clonotype was recovered from a human donor in a cohort sampled during active COVID-19. The sequencing sample was made of peripheral blood. The chain is built from TRBV2 and TRBJ2-7; 8 nucleotides match TRBD2. Here the CDR3 reads CASRDPGLDYEQYF. The CDR3 bases are TGTGCCAGCAGAGACCCGGGACTAGACTACGAGCAGTACTTC.